The 24 T cell receptor beta chains below all came from one sample that was sequenced in a study of blood T cell repertoires in COVID-19. Generated by immunoSEQ multiplex PCR, the TCRdb table keeps only in-frame clones and is missing some. The sample consists of roughly 250,000 clones, approximately 90% of them appearing once. The sample taken for sequencing was PBMCs or T cells enriched from blood (not recorded which). The receptor source for this set is a woman aged 40 to 50 with acute COVID-19.

The V call is TRBV28, the J call TRBJ2-7; 7 bases are a match to TRBD1. V lost 3 bases to trimming and J lost 5 bases; unmatched junction nucleotides: 4. The CDR3 extends over 13 amino acids. Germline CDR1 is MDHEN and CDR2 is SYDVKM. The chain's CDR3 is CASSLLGGNEQYF. The CDR3 coding sequence is TGTGCCAGCAGTTTGTTAGGGGGCAACGAGCAGTACTTC. Using reference TRBV28 and TRBJ2-7 for the parts outside the CDR3, the full variable domain is DVKVTQSSRYLVKRTGEKVFLECVQDMDHENMFWYRQDPGLGLRLIYFSYDVKMKEKGDIPEGYSVSREKKERFSLILESASTNQTSMYLCASSLLGGNEQYFGPGTRLTVT.

The V gene is TRBV28, the J gene TRBJ1-4; no firm D call. The V and J ends lost 5 bases and 9 bases respectively, with 7 bases between them. From germline, CDR1 is MDHEN and CDR2 SYDVKM. The CDR3 sequence is 11 residues long. For the CDR3, the DNA is TGTGCCAGCAGTCCTACTCAAAAACTGTTTTTT. This codes for CASSPTQKLFF.

The chain links TRBV27 to TRBJ1-2, with a weak D call TRBD1 (5 bases). The CDR3 has 13 amino acids. Germline V CDR1 and CDR2: MNHEY, SMNVEV (reference sequence). The V end was cut by 4 bases, the J end by 3 bases, with 9 bases between. The CDR3 DNA follows: TGTGCCAGCAGTTCCCGGACACACTATGGCTACACCTTC. This sequence encodes CASSSRTHYGYTF.

The chain combines TRBV6-5 with TRBJ1-2; perhaps TRBD1 as D (5 bases). The V end was cut by 5 bases, the J end by 4 bases, with 11 bases between. Germline V gene lookup returns CDR1 MNHEY and CDR2 SVGAGI. This CDR3 is built from 13 residues. The CDR3 bases are TGTGCCAGCAGTCCCGACAGCCCCTATGGCTACACCTTC. It codes for CASSPDSPYGYTF.

The rearrangement links TRBV3-1 (or the pseudogene TRBV3-2) to TRBJ2-1, with a possible D match to TRBD2 (6 bases). This CDR3 region has 15 residues. V was trimmed by 2 bases and J by 8 bases, leaving 16 bases between them. The germline V gene encodes CDR1 LGHDT and CDR2 YNNKEL (reference sequence). The CDR3 nucleotides are TGTGCCAGCAGCCAACCTTCCGGGGGTAAGGATGAGCAGTTCTTC. Translated: CASSQPSGGKDEQFF.

This clone was seen a single time. The chain links TRBV6-5 to TRBJ2-7; TRBD1 is a possible D gene (6 bases). Trimming took 6 bases from V and 8 from J, leaving 20 bases between them. The length of the CDR3 is 14 residues. CDR1 is MNHEY, CDR2 SVGAGI, per germline. The CDR3 sequence: CASSDNNDRRKQYF. The DNA of the CDR3 is TGTGCCAGCAGCGACAATAACGACAGGCGGAAGCAGTACTTC.

The chain couples TRBV5-1 to TRBJ1-1; 7 nucleotides agree with TRBD1. Germline trimming cut 3 bases from V and 1 base from J; bases unmatched to any gene: 6. Germline CDR1 is SGHRS and CDR2 is YFSETQ. This CDR3 has 15 amino acids. The CDR3 nucleotides read TGCGCCAGCAGCTCGGGACAGATCAGGAACACTGAAGCTTTCTTT. It translates to CASSSGQIRNTEAFF. Complete variable domain (other parts from reference TRBV5-1 and TRBJ1-1): KAGVTQTPRYLIKTRGQQVTLSCSPISGHRSVSWYQQTPGQGLQFLFEYFSETQRNKGNFPGRFSGRQFSNSRSEMNVSTLELGDSALYLCASSSGQIRNTEAFFGQGTRLTVV.

The CDR3 DNA reads as TGTGCCAGCAGCACCAGGGGAGGGCTGAACACCGGGGAGCTGTTTTTT. It translates to CASSTRGGLNTGELFF. J is TRBJ2-2 and V is TRBV7-2; tentative D call: TRBD2 (7 bases). Germline V gene data show CDR1 as SGHTA and CDR2 as FQGNSA. The CDR3 runs 16 residues. V was cut by 5 bases and J by 1 base, with 14 bases left in between. The full variable domain, with the rest looked up from reference TRBV7-2 and TRBJ2-2, is GAGVSQSPSNKVTEKGKDVELRCDPISGHTALYWYRQSLGQGLEFLIYFQGNSAPDKSGLPSDRFSAERTGGSVSTLTIQRTQQEDSAVYLCASSTRGGLNTGELFFGEGSRLTVL.

The J gene is TRBJ1-2, the V gene TRBV7-9; D remains ambiguous. The CDR3 contains 15 residues. Trimming pared 0 bases from V and 4 bases from J, leaving 12 bases between. Germline V gene lookup returns CDR1 SEHNR and CDR2 FQNEAQ (reference sequence). The CDR3, as DNA: TGTGCCAGCAGCTTAGCGGGCACAGAGTCCTATGGCTACACCTTC. This encodes CASSLAGTESYGYTF.

The chain carries TRBV3-1 (or the pseudogene TRBV3-2) and TRBJ2-1; tentatively, D is TRBD2 (6 bases). The CDR3 contains 16 residues. Germline V gene sequence: CDR1 LGHDT, CDR2 YNNKEL (reference sequence). Trimming shortened V by 0 bases and J by 6 bases, and 15 bases separated the two germline ends. Here the CDR3 reads CASSQDAGRGSNEQFF. The CDR3 DNA reads TGTGCCAGCAGCCAAGATGCCGGGAGAGGTAGCAATGAGCAGTTCTTC.

V usage is TRBV10-1 and J usage is TRBJ1-2, with 7 bases lining up with TRBD1. V trimming: 7 bases; J trimming: 4 bases; junction bases outside the gene matches: 9. Per the germline V gene, CDR1 is WNHNN and CDR2 is SYGVQD (reference sequence). The CDR3 covers 14 residues. In DNA form, the CDR3 reads TGCGCCAGCACGTTTCCACAGGGGTCCTATGGCTACACCTTC. Translation gives CASTFPQGSYGYTF.

The V gene is TRBV12-3 or TRBV12-4, the J gene TRBJ1-2; weak D call: TRBD1 (6 bases). The CDR3 extends over 13 amino acids. With 6 bases removed from V and 5 bases from J, the gap between germline ends came to 13 bases. The CDR3 DNA sequence: TGTGCCAGCAGGACCACAGGGATTTATGGCTACACCTTC. Its translation is CASRTTGIYGYTF.

J is TRBJ1-1 and V is TRBV30, with a tentative D call TRBD1 (6 bases). CDR1 GTSNPN and CDR2 SVGIG come from the germline V gene (reference sequence). Trimming shortened V by 1 base and J by 4 bases, and 10 bases separated the two germline ends. There are 13 residues in the CDR3. The CDR3 protein is CAWSGQQGTEAFF. For the CDR3, the DNA is TGTGCCTGGAGTGGCCAACAGGGCACTGAAGCTTTCTTT.

This CDR3 reads CASSLGGRGQETQYF. In DNA, the CDR3 is TGTGCCAGCAGCTTAGGCGGGAGGGGGCAAGAGACCCAGTACTTC. V and J are TRBV7-9 and TRBJ2-5, with 9 bases matching TRBD2. The CDR3 extends over 15 amino acids. Trimming removed 1 base from V and 2 bases from J; junction bases left unmatched: 2. Germline lookup yields CDR1 SEHNR and CDR2 FQNEAQ (reference sequence).

This clone was observed a single time. The chain links TRBV19 to TRBJ2-6; D unresolved. CDR3 length equals 15 residues. Between the trimmed V and J ends, which lost 4 bases and 0 bases, there was a span of 7 bases. Per germline, CDR1 LNHDA and CDR2 SQIVND (reference sequence). Here the CDR3 DNA reads TGTGCCAGTAGTACCGCGGTCTCTGGGGCCAACGTCCTGACTTTC. Its protein product is CASSTAVSGANVLTF.

This rearrangement joins TRBV27 to TRBJ2-7, with D possibly being TRBD2 (5 bases). The length of the CDR3 is 13 residues. Trimming shortened V by 4 bases and J by 3 bases, and 10 bases separated the two germline ends. Germline V gene data show CDR1 as MNHEY and CDR2 as SMNVEV (reference sequence). CDR3 region: CASSSSSYYEQYF. The CDR3 nucleotides are TGTGCCAGCAGTTCGTCTAGCTACTACGAGCAGTACTTC.

This sequence joins TRBV6-5 and TRBJ1-1, with D maybe TRBD1 (5 bases). The CDR3 contains 15 residues. Trimming removed 6 bases from V and 2 bases from J, with 16 bases in between. Germline V gives CDR1 MNHEY, CDR2 SVGAGI. DNA of the CDR3: TGTGCCAGCAGCGTAGACAGATCGATAAACACTGAAGCTTTCTTT. This gives the protein CASSVDRSINTEAFF.

The V and J genes are TRBV7-2 and TRBJ2-1; D gene uncertain. V was cut by 0 bases and J by 0 bases, with 9 bases left in between. Germline V lookup: CDR1 SGHTA, CDR2 FQGNSA. The CDR3 is made up of 16 amino acids. The CDR3 DNA is TGTGCCAGCAGCTTAGCACGCCGGAGCTCCTACAATGAGCAGTTCTTC. It is translated as CASSLARRSSYNEQFF.

The chain is built from TRBV6-5 and TRBJ2-7, with TRBD2 matching over 9 bases. This CDR3 comprises 16 residues. Germline CDR1 MNHEY, CDR2 SVGAGI. J lost 4 bases, V lost 2 bases, and 9 bases had no gene match. CDR3 DNA sequence: TGTGCCAGCAGTTACAAACTAGCGGGCCCTCATTACGAGCAGTACTTC. Translated: CASSYKLAGPHYEQYF.

V gene TRBV9 combines with J gene TRBJ1-5, with 10 positions matching TRBD1. Germline CDR1 reads SGDLS; CDR2 reads YYNGEE. The CDR3 has 14 residues. The ends lost 4 bases at V and 4 bases at J; junction bases unmatched: 2. The CDR3 sequence: CASSRDRGNQPQHF. In DNA, the CDR3 is TGTGCCAGCAGCCGGGACAGGGGAAATCAGCCCCAGCATTTT.

This chain links TRBV11-3 with TRBJ2-3; 13 nucleotides agree with TRBD2. Germline V CDR1 and CDR2: SGHNT, YENEEA. V shed 5 bases, J shed 3 bases, and the junction held 14 bases outside the gene matches. The CDR3 has 19 residues. Written as DNA, the CDR3 is TGTGCCAGCAGCCCCCTTGTCGGGACTAGCGGGATTCGGACAGATACGCAGTATTTT. Its translation is CASSPLVGTSGIRTDTQYF.

V gene TRBV15 combines with J gene TRBJ1-1; D uncertain. CDR3 length equals 13 residues. Trimming stripped 8 bases from V and 0 bases from J, with 10 bases between. Per the germline V gene, CDR1 is LNHNV and CDR2 is YYDKDF (reference sequence). CDR3 bases: TGTGCCACCGCTCCGGGGATGAACACTGAAGCTTTCTTT. Translated, it gives CATAPGMNTEAFF.

About this clone: Other nucleotide sequences in the sample specify the same CDR3. The genes are TRBV18 and TRBJ2-7, with 7 bases that match TRBD1. The V and J ends lost 0 bases and 4 bases, in that order; junction bases with no gene match: 3. This CDR3 comprises 14 residues. Germline CDR1 and CDR2: KGHSH and LQKENI. CDR3 DNA sequence: TGTGCCAGCTCACCACCGACAGGGAGTTACGAGCAGTACTTC. Amino acid sequence: CASSPPTGSYEQYF. Full variable domain (missing parts from reference TRBV18 and TRBJ2-7): NAGVMQNPRHLVRRRGQEARLRCSPMKGHSHVYWYRQLPEEGLKFMVYLQKENIIDESGMPKERFSAEFPKEGPSILRIQQVVRGDSAAYFCASSPPTGSYEQYFGPGTRLTVT.

The chain combines TRBV5-4 with TRBJ2-7; the D gene is possibly TRBD1 (6 bases). The CDR3 runs 16 residues. The V end lost 3 bases, the J end lost 0 bases, and 16 bases lay between the germline ends. CDR1 and CDR2 (germline): SGHNT, YYREEE (reference sequence). This chain's CDR3 is CASSSEVWTDSYEQYF. The DNA of the CDR3 is TGTGCCAGCAGCTCTGAAGTGTGGACAGACTCCTACGAGCAGTACTTC.